This TCR beta chain was found in a study of blood T cell repertoires in COVID-19. Looking at the study overall: COVID-19 samples collected from the United States, Italy and Spain covered acute and convalescent phases. T cells, B-cell-depleted T cells, or PBMCs supplied cDNA or gDNA.

V lost 9 bases and J lost 7; bases outside the gene matches: 9. Germline loops: CDR1 MDHEN, CDR2 SYDVKM. The CDR3 covers 14 residues. Authors' data handling: Reference gene primer amplification yielded estimated nucleated cell counts. Sequencing used immunoSEQ multiplex PCR; TCRdb keeps in-frame clones, though not all of them. V and J calls and clone size come straight from that table; D and trimming were deduced from the DNA. The top ten clones hold over 9.5% of a sample with some 87,000 clones, around four fifths of them seen once. This clonotype originated in an older woman with active or convalescent COVID-19. The rearrangement uses TRBV28 and TRBJ1-5, with 10 bases aligning to TRBD1. Sequences were obtained from peripheral blood. The CDR3 coding sequence is TGTGCCAGTTTGGACAGGGGGACAATACAGCCCCAGCATTTT. This sequence encodes CASLDRGTIQPQHF.